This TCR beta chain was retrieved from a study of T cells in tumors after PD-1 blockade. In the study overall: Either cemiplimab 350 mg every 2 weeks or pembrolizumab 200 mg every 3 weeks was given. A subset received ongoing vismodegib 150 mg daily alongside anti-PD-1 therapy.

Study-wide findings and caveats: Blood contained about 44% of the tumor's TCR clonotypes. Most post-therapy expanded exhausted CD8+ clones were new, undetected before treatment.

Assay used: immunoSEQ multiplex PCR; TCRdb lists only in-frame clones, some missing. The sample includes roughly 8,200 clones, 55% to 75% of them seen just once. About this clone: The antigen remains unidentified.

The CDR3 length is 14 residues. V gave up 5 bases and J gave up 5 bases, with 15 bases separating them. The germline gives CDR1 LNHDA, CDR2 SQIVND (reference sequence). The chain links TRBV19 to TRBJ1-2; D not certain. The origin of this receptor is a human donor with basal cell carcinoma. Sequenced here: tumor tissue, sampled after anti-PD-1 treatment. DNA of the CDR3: TGTGCCAGTAGTCGGCAGTTTGAGGGATATGGCTACACCTTC. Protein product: CASSRQFEGYGYTF.